This T cell receptor beta chain was sequenced during a study of metastatic and nonmetastatic thyroid tumors. All patients were untreated before thyroid surgery. This clone was counted at least ten times. The antigen is undetermined. Findings of the study overall: Reports indicated that malignant thyroid tumors showed significantly higher TCR beta diversity than benign nodules did, in blood and tumor.

V was clipped by 0 bases and J by 7 bases, with 16 bases between them. This CDR3 comprises 15 residues. Germline V gene sequence: CDR1 DFQATT, CDR2 SNEGSKA (reference sequence). TCRdb re-called clones from the PCR reads using MiXCR. The table has 23,000 or so clones, 20% to 25% seen once; the top ten hold about a quarter. The chain employs TRBV20-1 and TRBJ2-4; TRBD1 or TRBD2 may be the D gene (6 bases each). Sequenced: blood. This TCR was sampled from a male donor with papillary thyroid cancer or a benign thyroid nodule (not recorded which). Some clones in this sample may be carry-over from other donors' samples. CDR3: CSARDIGQGRNIQYF. As DNA, the CDR3 is TGCAGTGCTAGAGATATCGGGCAGGGGAGGAACATTCAGTACTTC.